The T cell receptor (beta chain) described here comes from a study of shared clonotypes between healthy human individuals. Overall study context: Per donor, three plates held CD4 naive cells, three held CD4 memory, two held CD8 naive and one held CD8 memory.

V lost 2 bases, J lost 1 base, and 14 bases lay in between. The CDR3 sequence is 16 residues long. CDR1 and CDR2 from the germline V gene are SGHNT and YYREEE (reference sequence). Replicate PCRs for sorted subsets used approximately 220 ng DNA; this equaled tens of thousands of T cell genomes. This table comes from immunoSEQ multiplex PCR, and its TCRdb copy is limited to in-frame clones, with some not included. The data hold about 2.4 million clones, with around 90% observed a single time. Every contributor of samples was a Caucasian grown-up residing in Nashville, Tennessee. Investigators divided CD4+ cells into CD45RA+ naive and CD45RA-negative memory subsets.

Sequencing was carried out using naive CD4+ T cells sorted from blood. Described subset: CD45RA+ positively selected. The clonotype comes from a man between 18 and 35 years old in good health. The chain recombines TRBV5-4 with TRBJ2-3; D may be TRBD1 or TRBD2 (5 bases each). This CDR3 reads CASSFGTRAGTDTQYF. As DNA, the CDR3 is TGTGCCAGCAGCTTCGGGACCAGGGCGGGCACAGATACGCAGTATTTT.